The entry that follows covers one T cell receptor beta chain sequence. The antigen is not known. This record belongs to a study of Ad26.COV2.S vaccination and SARS-CoV-2 variants. Looking at the study overall: Donor had been placed in the Ad26.COV2.S arm of the COV1001 trial. The study's findings and limits: Breadth and depth estimates from TCRs may understate total T cell responses.

Profiling relied on immunoSEQ multiplex PCR, and the TCRdb table lists in-frame clones only, not all of them. The sample contains about 480,000 clones, around nine tenths of which appear only once. CDR3 length: 14 amino acids. Per germline, CDR1 GTSNPN and CDR2 SVGIG (reference sequence). The ends lost 3 bases at V and 3 bases at J; junction bases unmatched: 7. This sample's treatment: around 19 received Ad26.COV2.S at low or high dose, single or two shots; about 5 received placebo; per-sample allocation not given. Following the first vaccine or placebo injection, samples were taken on day 63. An Ad26 vector expressing Wuhan-strain SARS-CoV-2 spike constituted the vaccine.

The chain employs TRBV30 and TRBJ2-7; 8 bases map to TRBD2. The clonotype originates from a person between 18 and 65 years old who received the Ad26.COV2.S COVID-19 vaccine or a placebo. This sample comprised peripheral blood, obtained in a trial of Ad26.COV2.S vaccine versus placebo. In nucleotides, the CDR3 is TGTGCCTGGAGCCGAGCGGGAGCTAGCTACGAGCAGTACTTC. This sequence encodes CAWSRAGASYEQYF.